This TCR beta chain was captured by sequencing in a study of blood T cells in healthy people across ages (dated by TCRdb to between 2015 and 2017). Broadly, across the study: In model experiments, roughly one uniquely barcoded TCR beta cDNA molecule per two T cells was captured by template switching. Using deep sequencing normalized with unique cDNA molecular identifiers, the study measured how TCR beta repertoire diversity changes with age. Four age groups were formed from the donors: young (average 16 years), middle-aged (more than 35), aged (62) and long-lived (approximately 80). Donors of different ages were randomly distributed across sequencing lanes to avoid experimental bias. Two additional independent replicas of 1 million unique cDNA reads from the same blood draw were analyzed for two donors (one aged 18 to 30 and one aged 80 or older). The full study reports these points: Since profiling was done on bulk unsorted PBMCs, naive and antigen-experienced compartments could not be conclusively compared. Estimates of total diversity based on one million sequenced T cells were considered lower bounds and underestimates. As age increased, observed TCR beta diversity per million T cells dropped in a roughly linear way, and a significant reduction was already evident by age around 41. Donor CMV infection status was unknown, potentially confounding age-related changes in expanded clonotypes. The percentage of naive T cells measured by flow cytometry correlated strongly with observed TCR beta diversity. Compared with the aged group, the long-lived group had more naive CD4+ T cells, fewer expanded clones and increased TCR diversity, a pattern suggesting age selection.

The library was built by means of 5' RACE. Sequencing took place on an Illumina HiSeq 2500. A second PCR of about 7 to 12 cycles was run with a J-beta primer mix and a sample-barcoded 5' primer. Each TCR beta cDNA molecule received a unique molecular identifier from a template-switch 5' adaptor carrying 12 random nucleotides. Each sample yielded at least 3 million CDR3-containing paired-end reads. First-strand cDNA was synthesized from all RNA with the Mint cDNA synthesis kit, primed by a TRBC-specific oligonucleotide. All cDNA was treated with uracil-DNA glycosylase and then went through a first 18-cycle PCR with the universal primers M1SS and BC2_uni_R. The published analysis was carried out like this. Normalization of each sample was performed by random selection of 1 million high-quality reads, each carrying a distinct molecular identifier. Instead of being binned into consensus sequences, reads with shared molecular identifiers were discarded. MiTCR, with a Q25 quality threshold and the strictest error-elimination algorithm, was used for CDR3 identification, clonotype clustering and error correction. A nonparametric unseen species model with Euler transformation was used to estimate lower-bound total TCR beta diversity. Using fastp trimming at Q25 and MiXCR clonotype assembly, TCRdb reanalyzed the public sequencing data and kept in-frame beta chains. Every CDR3 protein is listed once, alongside the most common genes and DNA of its rows. The V and J calls here are based on TCRdb, not the publication. This sample lists about 640,000 distinct CDR3 sequences; roughly 53% were detected once. In total, the top ten clones hold 30% to 40% of the sample.

The approximately 41 donors, aged about 6 to 100 years, were systemically healthy Caucasian individuals from Russia. Approximately 10 milliliters of peripheral blood were collected from each donor into EDTA-treated Vacutainer tubes. Ficoll-Paque density-gradient centrifugation was used to isolate PBMCs, with at least 6 million per sample. Trizol reagent was used to extract total RNA from the PBMCs, yielding at least 6 micrograms per sample. The percentages of naive CD45RAhigh/CD27high T cells were determined by flow cytometry on a PBMC aliquot from every donor. This clonotype was detected a few times. Its antigen remains unidentified. It has no much larger one-base neighbor in the sample; base qualities were not kept. V and J are truncated by 2 bases and 0 bases respectively, leaving an intervening sequence of 13 bases. The germline V gene encodes CDR1 MNHEY and CDR2 SVGAGI. Reading from cysteine to phenylalanine, the CDR3 counts 16 amino acids. Just CDR3 DNA is preserved here, 48 bases in frame from base 1.

The rearrangement joined TRBV6-5 to TRBJ1-1, with the identity of the D gene unclear. The TCR originated in a man aged 60-69 years in good health. The sequencing sample was made of blood. The nucleotide sequence is given as TGTGCCAGCAGTTACGACCCCGAACCGATGAACACTGAAGCTTTCTTT. Translation gives CASSYDPEPMNTEAFF.